This TCR beta chain is from a study of technical replicates of blood from a handful of donors. The germline V gene has CDR1 MNHEY and CDR2 SMNVEV (reference sequence). V was shortened by 5 bases and J by 3 bases, with 5 bases between the two germline ends. The CDR3 extends over 11 amino acids. The assay was immunoSEQ multiplex PCR, and TCRdb's table has in-frame clones only and misses some. The table lists about 76,000 clones, around 90% of them singletons, with 0.2% to 0.3% in the top ten. This receptor was obtained from a human donor in good health. The specimen sequenced was T cells isolated from PBMCs. The chain recombines TRBV27 with TRBJ2-7, with D possibly TRBD1 on 5 matching bases. In nucleotides, the CDR3 is TGTGCCAGCAGTCAGGGCTACGAGCAGTACTTC. Its translation: CASSQGYEQYF.